The 17 T cell receptor beta chains reported below all come from one sample, sequenced in a study of T cell repertoires in cytomegalovirus infection. MiXCR, applied by TCRdb to the reads, yields one record per CDR3 protein. This table holds about 400,000 distinct CDR3 sequences, 15% to 20% found once. Source material: PBMCs. The origin of the receptors is a human donor in good health (CMV status not recorded). Some clones in this sample may be carry-over from other donors' samples.

This clonotype was counted between two and nine times. This chain joins TRBV2 and TRBJ1-5; no reliable D call. The germline gives CDR1 SNHLY, CDR2 FYNNEI. V was cut by 3 bases and J by 4 bases, with 10 bases left in between. There are 14 residues in the CDR3. The CDR3 protein is CASSDTTLNQPQHF. CDR3 DNA: TGTGCCAGCAGTGATACTACGCTAAATCAGCCCCAGCATTTT. The variable domain in full, with the rest retrieved from reference TRBV2 and TRBJ1-5, is EPEVTQTPSHQVTQMGQEVILRCVPISNHLYFYWYRQILGQKVEFLVSFYNNEISEKSEIFDDQFSVERPDGSNFTLKIRSTKLEDSAMYFCASSDTTLNQPQHFGDGTRLSIL.

The table lists this clonotype with a few counts. This rearrangement joins TRBV29-1 to TRBJ2-7, with D perhaps matching TRBD1 (5 bases). CDR1 is SQVTM, CDR2 ANQGSEA, per germline. The CDR3 has 12 amino acids. V lost 6 bases and J 0 bases, leaving 9 bases between the germline ends. The CDR3 loop reads CSVRQSSYEQYF. CDR3 nucleotides: TGCAGCGTCCGACAGAGCTCCTACGAGCAGTACTTC.

The genes are TRBV6-1 and TRBJ2-2; D possibly corresponds to TRBD2 (5 bases). The germline V gene has CDR1 MNHNS and CDR2 SASEGT. With 11 bases removed from V and 3 bases from J, the gap between germline ends came to 13 bases. The CDR3 is made up of 13 amino acids. This CDR3 is CAGRRFDTGELFF. DNA for the CDR3: TGTGCCGGGAGAAGGTTTGACACCGGGGAGCTGTTTTTT.

This sequence joins TRBV7-8 and TRBJ1-2; tentative D call: TRBD1 (6 bases). There are 18 residues in the CDR3. Per the germline V gene, CDR1 is SGHVS and CDR2 is FQNEAQ. The V end lost 7 bases, the J end lost 0 bases, and 24 bases lay between the germline ends. CDR3 loop: CASKRGRSGTPPNYGYTF. CDR3 sequence (DNA): TGTGCCAGCAAACGGGGGCGGTCCGGGACACCTCCTAACTATGGCTACACCTTC.

The rearrangement uses TRBV27 and TRBJ1-6, with D possibly matching TRBD1 (5 bases). Germline V gives CDR1 MNHEY, CDR2 SMNVEV (reference sequence). This CDR3 contains 18 residues. V was trimmed by 1 base and J by 0 bases, leaving 13 bases between them. In nucleotides, the CDR3 is TGTGCCAGCAGTTTATATCCGACCGACAGCTCCTATAATTCACCCCTCCACTTT. Residues: CASSLYPTDSSYNSPLHF.

This clonotype was detected ten times or more. The chain recombines TRBV6-2 or TRBV6-3 with TRBJ1-1, with D unresolved. This CDR3 contains 16 residues. Germline V gives CDR1 MNHEY, CDR2 SVGEGT. Trimming removed 1 base from V and 3 bases from J, with 15 bases in between. The DNA of the CDR3 is TGTGCCAGCAGTTACTATGGGCTCAGGATCCACACTGAAGCTTTCTTT. It yields the protein CASSYYGLRIHTEAFF.

This clonotype has a handful of counts. The chain employs TRBV7-9 and TRBJ1-4; no definite D call. V was trimmed by 7 bases and J by 11 bases, leaving 17 bases between them. This CDR3 comprises 13 residues. Germline-derived CDR1 and CDR2 are SEHNR and FQNEAQ (reference sequence). The CDR3 coding sequence is TGTGCCAGCACCAACTTTGACCTGAACAAACTGTTTTTT. This codes for CASTNFDLNKLFF.

For the CDR3, the DNA is TGTGCCAGCAGTTCGGCGGGAGGCTACAATGAGCAGTTCTTC. Translation gives CASSSAGGYNEQFF. The J gene is TRBJ2-1, the V gene TRBV6-2 or TRBV6-3; 8 nucleotides line up with TRBD2. V was pared by 4 bases and J by 3 bases, with 2 bases of the junction left unmatched. The CDR3 consists of 14 residues. The germline CDR1 and CDR2 sequences are MNHEY and SVGEGT.

This clonotype has a handful of counts. CDR3 sequence: CSARRDGYTF. The CDR3 DNA reads as TGCAGTGCTAGAAGAGATGGCTACACCTTC. The chain combines TRBV20-1 with TRBJ1-2; D is undetermined. The length of the CDR3 is 10 residues. V dropped 2 bases and J dropped 6 bases, with 4 bases sitting between them. The germline CDR1 and CDR2 sequences are DFQATT and SNEGSKA (reference sequence).

The chain employs TRBV20-1 and TRBJ2-1; 7 bases map to TRBD2. This CDR3 contains 14 residues. CDR1 and CDR2 (germline): DFQATT, SNEGSKA (reference sequence). The CDR3 nucleotides are TGCAGCGCCCTTGAGACGGCCCCGGGGGGTCCCCGTTTCTTC. It specifies CSALETAPGGPRFF.

The chain combines TRBV7-2 with TRBJ2-4; D not certain. CDR1 is SGHTA and CDR2 is FQGNSA in the germline V gene. The CDR3 loop spans 13 amino acids. V lost 3 bases to trimming and J lost 4 bases, with 7 bases between them. The chain's CDR3 is CASSFNRKNIQYF. As DNA, the CDR3 is TGTGCCAGCAGCTTTAACAGAAAAAACATTCAGTACTTC.

CDR3 residues: CSASWAGGSYGYTF. CDR3 nucleotide sequence: TGCAGTGCTAGTTGGGCAGGGGGGTCCTATGGCTACACCTTC. The chain recombines TRBV20-1 with TRBJ1-2; TRBD1 matches 7 bases. CDR3 length equals 14 residues. V trimming: 3 bases; J trimming: 4 bases; junction bases outside the gene matches: 8. From germline, CDR1 is DFQATT and CDR2 SNEGSKA (reference sequence).

This chain joins TRBV12-3 or TRBV12-4 and TRBJ2-5; D may be TRBD1 (6 bases). This CDR3 spans 14 amino acids. Trimming stripped 5 bases from V and 7 bases from J, with 17 bases between. The CDR3 DNA is TGTGCCAGCAGTCCAGGACAGATCCGGGGGACCCAGTACTTC. This gives the protein CASSPGQIRGTQYF.

This chain joins TRBV11-1 and TRBJ1-1; no definite D call. The CDR3 totals 14 residues. The V and J ends lost 3 bases and 4 bases respectively, with 12 bases between them. CDR1 is SGHAT, CDR2 FQDESV, per germline (reference sequence). The CDR3 spells CASSLRRRGTEAFF. The CDR3 bases are TGTGCCAGCAGCTTGCGGCGACGAGGCACTGAAGCTTTCTTT. The entire variable domain, with the rest obtained from reference TRBV11-1 and TRBJ1-1, is as follows: EAEVAQSPRYKITEKSQAVAFWCDPISGHATLYWYRQILGQGPELLVQFQDESVVDDSQLPKDRFSAERLKGVDSTLKIQPAELGDSAMYLCASSLRRRGTEAFFGQGTRLTVV.

The table lists this clonotype with many counts. The gene calls are TRBV7-2 and TRBJ2-3; 13 nucleotides line up with TRBD2. The ends lost 5 bases at V and 5 bases at J; junction bases unmatched: 13. The CDR3 has 18 amino acids. Germline V CDR1 and CDR2: SGHTA, FQGNSA. CDR3 DNA sequence: TGTGCCAGCAGCCCGTCCCCCTTTAGGACTAGCGGGAGAGATACGCAGTATTTT. It is translated as CASSPSPFRTSGRDTQYF.

This clonotype has just a few counts. This chain uses TRBV5-1 with TRBJ1-5, with unresolved D. Germline V lookup: CDR1 SGHRS, CDR2 YFSETQ. The V end lost 4 bases, the J end lost 11 bases, and 22 bases lay between the germline ends. The CDR3 is 15 amino acids. DNA of the CDR3: TGCGCCAGCAGCCCACACTCCGGGGAGAACCGGGCCCAGCATTTT. It is translated as CASSPHSGENRAQHF.

This clonotype was counted ten times or more. The chain is built from TRBV7-2 and TRBJ1-1, with TRBD1 identical over 8 bases. The CDR3 consists of 15 residues. Germline values: CDR1 SGHTA, CDR2 FQGNSA. Trimming cost V 4 bases and J 4 bases; bases outside gene matches: 8. The CDR3 DNA follows: TGTGCCAGCAGCTCCCAGGGGGCAGGGAGCACTGAAGCTTTCTTT. This translates into CASSSQGAGSTEAFF.